Included here is one T cell receptor (beta chain) sequence, with context. This entry belongs to a study of PD-L1 blockade in urothelial cancer. Indicated time point: pretreatment peripheral blood. The germline gives CDR1 LGHNA, CDR2 YSLEER. The CDR3 loop spans 16 amino acids. Between the trimmed V and J ends, which lost 0 bases and 2 bases, there was a span of 8 bases. The method was immunoSEQ multiplex PCR; TCRdb's version includes in-frame clones alone and lacks a portion of them. The table has 45,000 to 55,000 clones, over 65% seen once. The sequencing here drew on PBMCs, taken around atezolizumab (anti-PD-L1) treatment. This TCR was sampled from a man aged 50-60 years with urothelial cancer. This sequence joins TRBV4-3 and TRBJ2-6; tentative D call: TRBD2 (5 bases). The CDR3 sequence is CASSQDGRAGANVLTF. The DNA for the CDR3 is TGCGCCAGCAGCCAAGACGGGCGGGCTGGGGCCAACGTCCTGACTTTC.